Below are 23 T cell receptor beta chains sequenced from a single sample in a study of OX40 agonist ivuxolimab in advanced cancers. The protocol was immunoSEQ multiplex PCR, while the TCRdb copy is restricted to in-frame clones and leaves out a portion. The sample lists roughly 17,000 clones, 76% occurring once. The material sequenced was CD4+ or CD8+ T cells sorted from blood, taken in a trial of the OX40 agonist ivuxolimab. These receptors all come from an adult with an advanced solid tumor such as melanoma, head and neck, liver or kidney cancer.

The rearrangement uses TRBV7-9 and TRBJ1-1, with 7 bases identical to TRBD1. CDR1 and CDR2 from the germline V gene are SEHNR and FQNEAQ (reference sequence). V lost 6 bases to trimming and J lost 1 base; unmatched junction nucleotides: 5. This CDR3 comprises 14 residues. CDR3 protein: CASSQTGANTEAFF. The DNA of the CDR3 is TGTGCCAGCAGTCAAACAGGGGCGAACACTGAAGCTTTCTTT.

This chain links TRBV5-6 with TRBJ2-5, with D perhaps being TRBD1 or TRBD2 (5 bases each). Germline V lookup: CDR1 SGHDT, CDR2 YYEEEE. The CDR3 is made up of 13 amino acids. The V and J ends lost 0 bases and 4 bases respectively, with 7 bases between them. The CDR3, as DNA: TGTGCCAGCAGCTTGGTTGGGGGAGAGACCCAGTACTTC. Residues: CASSLVGGETQYF.

As DNA, the CDR3 is TGTGCCAGCAGTGGCGCGGGGAGGCCTACTAACTATGGCTACACCTTC. Its translation is CASSGAGRPTNYGYTF. The chain employs TRBV27 and TRBJ1-2, with no clear D. V was pared by 5 bases and J by 0 bases, with 16 bases between. Germline CDR1 reads MNHEY; CDR2 reads SMNVEV (reference sequence). The CDR3 sequence is 16 residues long.

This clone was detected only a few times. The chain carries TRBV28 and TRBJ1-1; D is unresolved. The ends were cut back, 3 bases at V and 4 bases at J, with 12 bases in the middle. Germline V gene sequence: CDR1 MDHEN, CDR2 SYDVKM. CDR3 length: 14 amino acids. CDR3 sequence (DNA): TGTGCCAGCAGTTTCCGAGACGGGATCACTGAAGCTTTCTTT. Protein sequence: CASSFRDGITEAFF.

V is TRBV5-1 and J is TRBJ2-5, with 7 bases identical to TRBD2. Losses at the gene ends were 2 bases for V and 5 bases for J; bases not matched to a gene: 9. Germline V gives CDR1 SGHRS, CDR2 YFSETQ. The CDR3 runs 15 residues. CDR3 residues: CASSLSVGSGETQYF. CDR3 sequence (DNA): TGCGCCAGCAGCTTAAGTGTAGGTAGCGGGGAGACCCAGTACTTC.

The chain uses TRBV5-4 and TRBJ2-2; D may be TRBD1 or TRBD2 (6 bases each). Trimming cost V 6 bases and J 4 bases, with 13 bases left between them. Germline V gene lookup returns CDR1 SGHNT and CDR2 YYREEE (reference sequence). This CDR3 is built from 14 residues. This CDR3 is CASTMGGGTGELFF. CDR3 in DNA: TGTGCCAGCACCATGGGGGGCGGCACCGGGGAGCTGTTTTTT.

The CDR3 loop reads CASSLHRGTNEKLFF. Written as DNA, the CDR3 is TGTGCCAGCAGCCTTCACAGGGGTACTAATGAAAAACTGTTTTTT. The gene calls are TRBV7-2 and TRBJ1-4, with 7 bases fitting TRBD1. V was clipped by 5 bases and J by 2 bases; unmatched bases: 5. Germline assignment: CDR1 SGHTA and CDR2 FQGNSA. The CDR3 is 15 residues long.

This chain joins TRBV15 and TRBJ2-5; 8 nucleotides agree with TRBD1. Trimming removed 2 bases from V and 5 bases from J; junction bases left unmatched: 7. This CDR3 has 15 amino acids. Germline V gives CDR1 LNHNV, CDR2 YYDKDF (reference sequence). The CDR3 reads CATSRPRQGRETQYF. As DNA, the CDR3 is TGTGCCACCAGCAGACCGCGACAGGGGAGGGAGACCCAGTACTTC.

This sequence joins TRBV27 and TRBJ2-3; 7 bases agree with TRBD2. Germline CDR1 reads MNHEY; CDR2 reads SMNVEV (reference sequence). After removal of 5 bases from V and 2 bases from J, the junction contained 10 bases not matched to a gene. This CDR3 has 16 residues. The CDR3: CASSPPPGGPTDTQYF. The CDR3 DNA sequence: TGTGCCAGCAGTCCCCCGCCGGGAGGCCCCACAGATACGCAGTATTTT.

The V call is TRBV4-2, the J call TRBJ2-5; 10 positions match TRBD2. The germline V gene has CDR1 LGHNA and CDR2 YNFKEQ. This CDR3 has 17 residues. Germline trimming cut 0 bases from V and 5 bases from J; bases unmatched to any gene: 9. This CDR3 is CASSQEEAGGPEETQYF. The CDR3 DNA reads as TGTGCCAGCAGCCAAGAAGAAGCGGGAGGGCCGGAGGAGACCCAGTACTTC.

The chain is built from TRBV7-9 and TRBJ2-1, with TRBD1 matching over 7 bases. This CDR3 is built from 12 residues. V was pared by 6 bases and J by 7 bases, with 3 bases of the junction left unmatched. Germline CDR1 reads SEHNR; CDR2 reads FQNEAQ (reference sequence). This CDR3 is CASSSTGNEQFF. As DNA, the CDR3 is TGTGCCAGCAGTTCGACAGGGAATGAGCAGTTCTTC. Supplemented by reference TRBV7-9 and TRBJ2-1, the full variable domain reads DTGVSQNPRHKITKRGQNVTFRCDPISEHNRLYWYRQTLGQGPEFLTYFQNEAQLEKSRLLSDRFSAERPKGSFSTLEIQRTEQGDSAMYLCASSSTGNEQFFGPGTRLTVL.

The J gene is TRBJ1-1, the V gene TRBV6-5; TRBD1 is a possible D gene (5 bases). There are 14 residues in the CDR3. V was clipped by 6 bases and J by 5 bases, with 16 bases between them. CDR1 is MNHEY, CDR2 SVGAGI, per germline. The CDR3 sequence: CASRGRQGQTEAFF. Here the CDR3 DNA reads TGTGCCAGCAGGGGCCGGCAGGGCCAAACTGAAGCTTTCTTT.

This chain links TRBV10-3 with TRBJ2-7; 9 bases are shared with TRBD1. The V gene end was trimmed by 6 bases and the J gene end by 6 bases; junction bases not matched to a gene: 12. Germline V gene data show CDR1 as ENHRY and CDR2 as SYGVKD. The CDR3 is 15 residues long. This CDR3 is CAISPCGQGNCEQYF. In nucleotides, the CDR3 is TGTGCCATCAGCCCTTGTGGACAGGGGAATTGCGAGCAGTACTTC.

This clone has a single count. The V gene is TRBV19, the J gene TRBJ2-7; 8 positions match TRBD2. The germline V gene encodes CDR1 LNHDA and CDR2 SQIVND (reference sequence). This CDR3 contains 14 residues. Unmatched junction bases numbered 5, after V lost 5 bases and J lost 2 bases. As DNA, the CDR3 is TGTGCCAGTAGTGCAGCGGGGGCCGCCTACGAGCAGTACTTC. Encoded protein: CASSAAGAAYEQYF.

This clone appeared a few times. CDR3 bases: TGTGCCAGCAGGTTAGGACGGAACAATGAGCAGTTCTTC. This gives the protein CASRLGRNNEQFF. This chain joins TRBV6-5 and TRBJ2-1; D call uncertain. This CDR3 region has 13 residues. The V gene lost 6 bases and the J gene lost 5 bases, with 11 bases spanning the gap. The germline V gene has CDR1 MNHEY and CDR2 SVGAGI.

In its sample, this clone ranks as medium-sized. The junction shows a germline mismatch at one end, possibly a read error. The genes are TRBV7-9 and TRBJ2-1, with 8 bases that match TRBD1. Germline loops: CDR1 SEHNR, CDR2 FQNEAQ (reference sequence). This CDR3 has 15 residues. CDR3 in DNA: TGTGCCAGCAACCCCTCGGACAGGGACGGCAATGATCAGTTCTTC. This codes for CASNPSDRDGNDQFF.

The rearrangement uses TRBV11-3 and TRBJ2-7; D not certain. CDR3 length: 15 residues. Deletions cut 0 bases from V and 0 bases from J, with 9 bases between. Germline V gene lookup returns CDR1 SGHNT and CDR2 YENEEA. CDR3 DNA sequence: TGTGCCAGCAGCTTAGAGGACCGCCTCTCCTACGAGCAGTACTTC. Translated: CASSLEDRLSYEQYF.

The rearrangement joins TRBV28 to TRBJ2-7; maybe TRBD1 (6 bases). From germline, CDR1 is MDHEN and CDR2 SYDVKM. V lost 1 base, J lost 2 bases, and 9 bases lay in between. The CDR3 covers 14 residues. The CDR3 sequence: CASSLFRGTYEQYF. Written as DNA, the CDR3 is TGTGCCAGCAGTTTATTCAGGGGCACCTACGAGCAGTACTTC.

The CDR3 loop is CASSEEGRGQYGYTF. CDR3 DNA: TGTGCCAGCAGTGAAGAGGGGAGGGGGCAATATGGCTACACCTTC. This chain uses TRBV2 with TRBJ1-2, with 7 bases fitting TRBD1. CDR1 SNHLY and CDR2 FYNNEI come from the germline V gene. This CDR3 spans 15 amino acids. With V trimmed by 1 base and J by 5 bases, 7 bases remained unmatched.

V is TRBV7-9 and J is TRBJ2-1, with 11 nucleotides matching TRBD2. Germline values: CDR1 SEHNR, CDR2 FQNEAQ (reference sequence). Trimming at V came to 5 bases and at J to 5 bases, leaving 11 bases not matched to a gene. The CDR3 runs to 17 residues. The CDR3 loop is CASSADSGRVRHNEQFF. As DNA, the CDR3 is TGTGCCAGCAGCGCCGATAGCGGGAGGGTTCGTCACAATGAGCAGTTCTTC.

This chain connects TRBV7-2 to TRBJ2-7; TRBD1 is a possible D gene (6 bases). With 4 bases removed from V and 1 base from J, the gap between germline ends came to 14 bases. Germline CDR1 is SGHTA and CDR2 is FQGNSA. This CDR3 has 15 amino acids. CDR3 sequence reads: CASSSLSQGSYEQYF. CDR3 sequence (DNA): TGTGCCAGCAGCTCCCTCTCACAGGGATCCTACGAGCAGTACTTC. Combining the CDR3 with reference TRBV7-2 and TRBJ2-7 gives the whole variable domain GAGVSQSPSNKVTEKGKDVELRCDPISGHTALYWYRQSLGQGLEFLIYFQGNSAPDKSGLPSDRFSAERTGGSVSTLTIQRTQQEDSAVYLCASSSLSQGSYEQYFGPGTRLTVT.

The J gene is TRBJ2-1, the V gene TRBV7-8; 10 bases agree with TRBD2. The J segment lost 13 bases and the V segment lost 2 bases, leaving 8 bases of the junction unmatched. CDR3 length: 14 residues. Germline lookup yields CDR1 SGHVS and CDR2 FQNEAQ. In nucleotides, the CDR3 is TGTGCCAGCAGCTTATTAAGCAGCGGGAGGGACCAGTTCTTC. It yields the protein CASSLLSSGRDQFF. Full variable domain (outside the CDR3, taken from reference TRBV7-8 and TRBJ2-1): GAGVSQSPRYKVAKRGQDVALRCDPISGHVSLFWYQQALGQGPEFLTYFQNEAQLDKSGLPSDRFFAERPEGSVSTLKIQRTQQEDSAVYLCASSLLSSGRDQFFGPGTRLTVL.

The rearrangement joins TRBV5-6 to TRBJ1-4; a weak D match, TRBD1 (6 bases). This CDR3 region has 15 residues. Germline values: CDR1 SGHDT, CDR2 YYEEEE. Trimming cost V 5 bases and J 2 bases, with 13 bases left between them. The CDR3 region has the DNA TGTGCCAGCAGACCTATGGGGGCCACTAATGAAAAACTGTTTTTT. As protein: CASRPMGATNEKLFF.